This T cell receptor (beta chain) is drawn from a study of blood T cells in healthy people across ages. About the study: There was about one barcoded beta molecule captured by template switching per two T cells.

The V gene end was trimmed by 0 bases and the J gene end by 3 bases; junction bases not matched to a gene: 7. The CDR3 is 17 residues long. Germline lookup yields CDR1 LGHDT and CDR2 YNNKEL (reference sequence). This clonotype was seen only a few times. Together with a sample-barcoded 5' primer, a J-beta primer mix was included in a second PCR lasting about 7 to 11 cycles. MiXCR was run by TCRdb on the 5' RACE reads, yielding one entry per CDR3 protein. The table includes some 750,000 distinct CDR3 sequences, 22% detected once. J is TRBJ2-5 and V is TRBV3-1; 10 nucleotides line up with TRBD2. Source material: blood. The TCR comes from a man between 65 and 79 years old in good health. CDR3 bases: TGTGCCAGCAGCCAAGATCTTCTAGCGGGAGCGGAAGAGACCCAGTACTTC. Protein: CASSQDLLAGAEETQYF.